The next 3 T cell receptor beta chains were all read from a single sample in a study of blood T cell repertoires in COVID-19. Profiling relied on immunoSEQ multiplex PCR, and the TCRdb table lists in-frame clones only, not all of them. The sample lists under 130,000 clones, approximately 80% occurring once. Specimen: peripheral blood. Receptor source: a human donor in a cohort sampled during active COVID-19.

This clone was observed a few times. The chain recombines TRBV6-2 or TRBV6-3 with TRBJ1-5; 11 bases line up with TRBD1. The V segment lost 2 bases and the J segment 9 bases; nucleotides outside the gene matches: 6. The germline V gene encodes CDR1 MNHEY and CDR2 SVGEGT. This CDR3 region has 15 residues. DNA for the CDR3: TGTGCCAGCAGTTACGGACAGGGGGCGGTCCGGCCCCAGCATTTT. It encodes CASSYGQGAVRPQHF.

The DNA of the CDR3 is TGTGCCAGCAGCGCGGGTGAGAAGCGTGACTATGGCTACACCTTC. Translating gives CASSAGEKRDYGYTF. The chain recombines TRBV9 with TRBJ1-2; D uncertain. The CDR3 is 15 amino acids. V was cut by 3 bases and J by 3 bases, with 15 bases left in between. CDR1 SGDLS and CDR2 YYNGEE come from the germline V gene.

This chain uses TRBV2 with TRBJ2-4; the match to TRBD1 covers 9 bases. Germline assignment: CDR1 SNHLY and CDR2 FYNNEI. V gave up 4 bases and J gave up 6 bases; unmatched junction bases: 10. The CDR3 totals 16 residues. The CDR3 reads CASSAPNRGHGNIQYF. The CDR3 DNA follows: TGTGCCAGCAGTGCCCCCAACAGGGGGCACGGAAACATTCAGTACTTC.